Shown below are 7 T cell receptor beta chains from a single sample sequenced in a study of T cell responses to AZD1222 COVID-19 vaccine. TCRdb's copy holds only in-frame clones and misses some; the assay was immunoSEQ multiplex PCR. The sample shows some 170,000 clones, about 93% of them seen only once. Sample: peripheral blood, taken 28 days after the second dose of the MenACWY control vaccine. These receptors originate from an adult who received the MenACWY meningococcal vaccine as a control.

The chain carries TRBV5-1 and TRBJ1-6; weak D call: TRBD1 (5 bases). Germline V CDR1 and CDR2: SGHRS, YFSETQ. CDR3 length: 13 amino acids. The V end lost 4 bases, the J end lost 11 bases, and 13 bases lay between the germline ends. CDR3 amino acids: CASSMDLGAPLHF. In DNA form, the CDR3 reads TGCGCCAGCAGCATGGACCTAGGGGCACCCCTCCACTTT.

This CDR3 is CASSPVIRDEQYF. In DNA form, the CDR3 reads TGTGCCAGCAGCCCAGTTATTCGTGACGAGCAGTACTTC. The genes are TRBV7-9 and TRBJ2-7, with D unclear. V was pared by 5 bases and J by 5 bases, with 13 bases between. The CDR3 has 13 residues. The germline gives CDR1 SEHNR, CDR2 FQNEAQ (reference sequence). Full variable domain (missing parts from reference TRBV7-9 and TRBJ2-7): DTGVSQNPRHKITKRGQNVTFRCDPISEHNRLYWYRQTLGQGPEFLTYFQNEAQLEKSRLLSDRFSAERPKGSFSTLEIQRTEQGDSAMYLCASSPVIRDEQYFGPGTRLTVT.

The V and J genes are TRBV7-9 and TRBJ2-1; D gene unclear. The ends were cut back, 0 bases at V and 0 bases at J, with 12 bases in the middle. CDR3 length equals 17 residues. Germline loops: CDR1 SEHNR, CDR2 FQNEAQ (reference sequence). The CDR3 protein is CASSLAPGLSSYNEQFF. The DNA of the CDR3 is TGTGCCAGCAGCTTAGCACCCGGGTTGAGCTCCTACAATGAGCAGTTCTTC.

This clone appeared once. This chain connects TRBV28 to TRBJ1-2; D is unclear. CDR1 and CDR2 (germline): MDHEN, SYDVKM. The CDR3 is 13 residues long. Trimming removed 2 bases from V and 7 bases from J, with 11 bases in between. The CDR3 protein is CASSLTSGVGYTF. In DNA form, the CDR3 reads TGTGCCAGCAGTTTAACGTCCGGGGTTGGCTACACCTTC.

This clone was counted once. The chain carries TRBV5-4 and TRBJ2-1, with unresolved D. Germline CDR1 reads SGHNT; CDR2 reads YYREEE (reference sequence). This CDR3 has 12 amino acids. V shed 4 bases and J shed 2 bases, with 4 bases lying between them. CDR3 sequence (DNA): TGTGCCAGCAGCGATACCTACAATGAGCAGTTCTTC. It codes for CASSDTYNEQFF.

The chain carries TRBV4-3 and TRBJ1-6; maybe TRBD1 (6 bases). Germline values: CDR1 LGHNA, CDR2 YSLEER. This CDR3 comprises 15 residues. Deletions cut 1 base from V and 7 bases from J, with 11 bases between. CDR3: CASSQAGTSNSPLHF. DNA for the CDR3: TGCGCCAGCAGCCAAGCCGGGACATCGAATTCACCCCTCCACTTT.

This chain connects TRBV28 to TRBJ1-6, with D possibly being TRBD1 (6 bases). The CDR3 runs to 15 residues. V was shortened by 8 bases and J by 13 bases, with 24 bases between the two germline ends. Germline V CDR1 and CDR2: MDHEN, SYDVKM. In DNA form, the CDR3 reads TGTGCCAGCCAGGGGAGGACAGCGGTGAACAGGCCCCTCCACTTT. Translated, it gives CASQGRTAVNRPLHF.